This T cell receptor (beta chain) derives from a study of post-analysis software for immune sequencing data. On this clonotype itself: The target antigen is unknown.

This CDR3 spans 16 amino acids. Germline assignment: CDR1 SGHRS and CDR2 YFSETQ. The germline V and J ends were trimmed by 3 bases and 1 base, with 14 bases remaining between them. Whole-study results and caveats: Patients carried roughly five TRBV segments more frequently than controls did, and TRBV5-6, TRBV5-1 and TRBV20-1 were among them.

cDNA libraries for TCR beta contained unique molecular identifiers. Each sample of roughly 0.95 to 10 million input T cells yielded 500,000 or so cDNA molecules, so each molecule approximated one T cell. TCRdb recomputed calls from the PCR reads with MiXCR, one row per CDR3 protein. The sample has 820,000 or so distinct CDR3 sequences; 53% are singletons. The TCR originated in a girl aged 10 to 17 with multiple sclerosis. Sequencing used blood. The V call is TRBV5-1, the J call TRBJ1-5; TRBD1 is a possible D gene (5 bases). CDR3 in amino acids: CASSWVRQPSNQPQHF. The CDR3 DNA reads as TGCGCCAGCAGCTGGGTACGACAGCCCAGCAATCAGCCCCAGCATTTT.